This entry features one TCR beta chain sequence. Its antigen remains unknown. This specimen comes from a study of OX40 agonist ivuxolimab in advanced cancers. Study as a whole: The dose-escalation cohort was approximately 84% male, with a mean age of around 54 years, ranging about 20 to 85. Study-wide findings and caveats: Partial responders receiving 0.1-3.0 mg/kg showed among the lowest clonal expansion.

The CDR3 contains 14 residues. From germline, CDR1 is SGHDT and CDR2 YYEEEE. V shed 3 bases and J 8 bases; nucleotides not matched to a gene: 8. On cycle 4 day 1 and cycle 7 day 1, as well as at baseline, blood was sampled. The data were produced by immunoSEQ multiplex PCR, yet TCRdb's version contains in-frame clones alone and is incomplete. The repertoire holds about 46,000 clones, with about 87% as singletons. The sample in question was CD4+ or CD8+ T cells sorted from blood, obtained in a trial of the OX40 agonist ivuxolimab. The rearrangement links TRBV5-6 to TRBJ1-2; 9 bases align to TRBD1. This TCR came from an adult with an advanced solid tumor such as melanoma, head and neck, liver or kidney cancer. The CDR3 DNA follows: TGTGCCAGCAGCTCTCCGGGACAGGGTTTCGGCTACACCTTC. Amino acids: CASSSPGQGFGYTF.